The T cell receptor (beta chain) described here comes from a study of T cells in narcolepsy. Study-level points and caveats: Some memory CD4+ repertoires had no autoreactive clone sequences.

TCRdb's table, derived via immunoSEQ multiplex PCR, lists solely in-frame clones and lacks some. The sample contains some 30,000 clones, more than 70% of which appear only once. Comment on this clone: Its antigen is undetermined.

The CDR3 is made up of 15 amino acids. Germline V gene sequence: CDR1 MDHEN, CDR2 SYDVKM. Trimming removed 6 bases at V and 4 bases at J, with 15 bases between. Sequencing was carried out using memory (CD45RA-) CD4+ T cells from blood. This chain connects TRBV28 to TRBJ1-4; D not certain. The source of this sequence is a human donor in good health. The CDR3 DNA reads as TGTGCCAGCAGCCGACGTCGGGCCATTAATGAAAAACTGTTTTTT. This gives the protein CASSRRRAINEKLFF. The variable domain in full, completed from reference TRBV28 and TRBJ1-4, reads DVKVTQSSRYLVKRTGEKVFLECVQDMDHENMFWYRQDPGLGLRLIYFSYDVKMKEKGDIPEGYSVSREKKERFSLILESASTNQTSMYLCASSRRRAINEKLFFGSGTQLSVL.